Reported below is one T cell receptor beta chain. The data originate from a study of blood T cell repertoires in COVID-19. The overall study: Specimens from acute and convalescent COVID-19 originated in the United States, Italy and Spain. PBMCs, B-cell-depleted T cells, or T cells provided the cDNA or gDNA that made up the material.

CDR1 is LNHDA and CDR2 is SQIVND in the germline V gene (reference sequence). CDR3 length: 15 residues. The V segment lost 2 bases and the J segment 10 bases; nucleotides outside the gene matches: 9. The assay was immunoSEQ multiplex PCR, and TCRdb's table has in-frame clones only and misses some. The repertoire holds roughly 250,000 clones, with roughly 82% as singletons. This sequence was found in a woman aged 70 to 79 with acute or convalescent COVID-19. The chain links TRBV19 to TRBJ1-5, with TRBD1 matching 9 bases. The sample comprised peripheral blood. CDR3 residues: CASSIRRTGAQPQHF. The CDR3 DNA follows: TGTGCCAGTAGTATACGACGGACAGGGGCCCAACCCCAGCATTTT.